The entry that follows covers one TCR beta chain sequence. Its target is not known. This CDR3 is also generated by other DNA sequences in the sample. Trimming took off 4 bases at V and 2 bases at J, with 3 bases between the two ends. CDR3 length: 12 residues. Germline V gene data show CDR1 as MNHEY and CDR2 as SVGAGI. The entry originates in a study of T cell responses to AZD1222 COVID-19 vaccine. Whole-study results and caveats: Donors, mostly white British, included more females; clonal diversity was possibly underestimated. Nearly half of spike-specific TCRs reportedly go after variant regions that carry no mutations. Increased Spike-specific TCR breadth and depth were observed after two AZD1222 doses.

The data were produced by immunoSEQ multiplex PCR, yet TCRdb's version contains in-frame clones alone and is incomplete. The data show about 130,000 clones, 85% to 90% seen once. The source material was peripheral blood, sampled on day 0 of AZD1222 vaccination. The J gene is TRBJ1-3, the V gene TRBV6-5; D uncertain. This receptor was identified in an adult in good health. The CDR3 spells CASSSAGNTIYF. In nucleotides, the CDR3 is TGTGCCAGCAGTTCGGCTGGAAACACCATATATTTT.